Below are 8 T cell receptor beta chains sequenced from a single sample in a study of regulatory T cells in long-lasting Graves disease. Time point in this sample: newly diagnosed GD, antithyroid drugs for less than 3 months. Generation of the TCR library employed RNA extracted from PBMCs. Sequencing libraries for TCR beta were prepared with iRepertoire HTBI primers and Arm-PCR of CDR3 regions. TCRdb processed the multiplex PCR reads anew with MiXCR; each CDR3 protein has one entry. The table includes around 250,000 distinct CDR3 sequences, just over 20% detected once. The sequencing used peripheral blood mononuclear cells (PBMCs), collected at new diagnosis, from a patient treated with antithyroid drugs. The receptors were sampled from a female donor with Graves disease.

This clonotype has ten or more counts. The CDR3 loop is CAWSVSRDGGELFF. The CDR3 coding sequence is TGTGCCTGGAGTGTAAGCAGGGACGGCGGGGAGCTGTTTTTT. The genes are TRBV30 and TRBJ2-2; the D call may be TRBD1 or TRBD2 (5 bases each). The CDR3 sequence is 14 residues long. The V end was cut by 0 bases, the J end by 7 bases, with 12 bases between. Germline V lookup: CDR1 GTSNPN, CDR2 SVGIG (reference sequence). The whole variable domain, filled in from reference TRBV30 and TRBJ2-2, reads SQTIHQWPATLVQPVGSPLSLECTVEGTSNPNLYWYRQAAGRGLQLLFYSVGIGQISSEVPQNLSASRPQDRQFILSSKKLLLSDSGFYLCAWSVSRDGGELFFGEGSRLTVL.

The chain combines TRBV7-2 with TRBJ2-3, with D maybe TRBD2 (5 bases). This CDR3 spans 16 amino acids. V lost 2 bases and J lost 2, with 14 bases in between. Germline V gene data show CDR1 as SGHTA and CDR2 as FQGNSA. The CDR3 DNA sequence: TGTGCCAGCAGCTTAATAGTGGGAGCCTACACAGATACGCAGTATTTT. Its translation: CASSLIVGAYTDTQYF.

The chain joins TRBV9 to TRBJ1-2; tentative D call: TRBD1 (6 bases). The CDR3 has 13 amino acids. Looked up from germline, CDR1 is SGDLS and CDR2 is YYNGEE. V lost 4 bases and J lost 5, with 12 bases in between. In DNA form, the CDR3 reads TGTGCCAGCAGCCAAGGGGGGGTTTATGGCTACACCTTC. Amino acids: CASSQGGVYGYTF.

The chain couples TRBV5-4 to TRBJ1-6; no firm D call. The V end lost 1 base, the J end lost 9 bases, and 5 bases lay between the germline ends. CDR1 and CDR2 (germline): SGHNT, YYREEE (reference sequence). The CDR3 is 12 residues long. The CDR3 DNA follows: TGTGCCAGCAGCTTGAAGGGTTCACCCCTCCACTTT. As protein: CASSLKGSPLHF.

The chain couples TRBV2 to TRBJ1-5; TRBD1 is a possible D gene (6 bases). CDR3 size: 11 residues. V was cut by 10 bases and J by 14 bases, with 18 bases left in between. Germline V CDR1 and CDR2: SNHLY, FYNNEI. The CDR3, as DNA: TGTGCCACCGGACAGTTAGGGGGGGAGCATTTT. Encoded protein: CATGQLGGEHF.

This clonotype appeared many times. The gene calls are TRBV2 and TRBJ2-7; 7 positions match TRBD2. Unmatched junction bases numbered 12, after V lost 7 bases and J lost 3 bases. The CDR3 is 15 amino acids. Germline CDR1 is SNHLY and CDR2 is FYNNEI. CDR3 amino acids: CASKPGLPEGYEQYF. The CDR3 DNA sequence: TGTGCCAGCAAGCCGGGACTACCCGAGGGCTACGAGCAGTACTTC.

This sequence joins TRBV16 and TRBJ1-2; D not resolved. Germline-derived CDR1 and CDR2 are KGHSY and FQNENV. With 5 bases removed from V and 4 bases from J, the gap between germline ends came to 8 bases. This CDR3 has 12 residues. The CDR3 loop is CASSTDGYGYTF. In DNA, the CDR3 is TGTGCCAGCAGCACGGACGGCTATGGCTACACCTTC.

The chain uses TRBV6-1 and TRBJ1-1; 8 bases fit TRBD1. The CDR3 covers 12 residues. With V trimmed by 6 bases and J by 9 bases, 6 bases remained unmatched. CDR1 and CDR2 from the germline V gene are MNHNS and SASEGT. CDR3 in amino acids: CASRRGQGKAFF. The CDR3 coding sequence is TGTGCCAGCAGAAGAGGACAGGGAAAAGCTTTCTTT.